The entry below gives a single T cell receptor (beta chain) sequence along with its context. The CDR3 runs to 15 residues. V gave up 0 bases and J gave up 5 bases; unmatched junction bases: 5. Germline assignment: CDR1 SGDLS and CDR2 YYNGEE. The sample belongs to a study of shared T cell receptors in the human thymus. Sequencing used immunoSEQ multiplex PCR; TCRdb keeps in-frame clones, though not all of them. The table lists 650,000 to 950,000 clones, roughly 85% of them singletons. These data were also reused for a study on human thymus T cells. That work adds: It was healthy Finnish infants having corrective surgery for congenital heart defects who were the donors. Corrective heart surgery yielded the resections from which the thymus tissue came. There were highly overlapping thymic repertoires among unrelated individuals, as related research reported.

This clonotype was obtained from a girl under two years old with a congenital heart defect. The chain recombines TRBV9 with TRBJ2-5, with 9 bases identical to TRBD1. Sequenced: thymocytes. CDR3 sequence (DNA): TGTGCCAGCAGCGTAGAGGGACAGGGCAGGGAGACCCAGTACTTC. It codes for CASSVEGQGRETQYF.